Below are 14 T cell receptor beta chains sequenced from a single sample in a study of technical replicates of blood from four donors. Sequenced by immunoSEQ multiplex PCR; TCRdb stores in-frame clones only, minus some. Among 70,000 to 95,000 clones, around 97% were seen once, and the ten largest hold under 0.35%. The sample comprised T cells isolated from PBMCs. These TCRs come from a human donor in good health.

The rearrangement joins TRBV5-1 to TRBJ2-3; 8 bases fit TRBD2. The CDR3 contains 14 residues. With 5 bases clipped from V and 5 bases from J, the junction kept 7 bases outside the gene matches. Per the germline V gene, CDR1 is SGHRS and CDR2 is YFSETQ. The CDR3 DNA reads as TGCGCCAGCAGTTCAGCGGGAGCAGGAGATACGCAGTATTTT. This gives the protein CASSSAGAGDTQYF. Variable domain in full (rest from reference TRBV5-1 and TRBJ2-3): KAGVTQTPRYLIKTRGQQVTLSCSPISGHRSVSWYQQTPGQGLQFLFEYFSETQRNKGNFPGRFSGRQFSNSRSEMNVSTLELGDSALYLCASSSAGAGDTQYFGPGTRLTVL.

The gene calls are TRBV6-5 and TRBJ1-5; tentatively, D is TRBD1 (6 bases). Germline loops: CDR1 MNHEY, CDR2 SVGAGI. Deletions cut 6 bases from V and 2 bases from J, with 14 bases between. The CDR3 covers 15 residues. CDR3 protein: CASRSGVSGNQPQHF. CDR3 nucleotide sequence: TGTGCCAGCAGATCAGGGGTTTCGGGCAATCAGCCCCAGCATTTT.

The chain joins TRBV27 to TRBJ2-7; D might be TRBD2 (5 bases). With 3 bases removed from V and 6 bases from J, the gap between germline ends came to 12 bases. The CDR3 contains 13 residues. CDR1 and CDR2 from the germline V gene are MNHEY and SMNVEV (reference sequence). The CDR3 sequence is CASSFGVLGEQYF. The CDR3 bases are TGTGCCAGCAGTTTCGGGGTTCTAGGCGAGCAGTACTTC.

The DNA for the CDR3 is TGTGCCAGCAGCTTGCGAAGCGGGACAAATGAAGCTTTCTTT. The encoded protein is CASSLRSGTNEAFF. The chain links TRBV5-4 to TRBJ1-1, with D perhaps TRBD1 (6 bases). The CDR3 loop spans 14 amino acids. Germline loops: CDR1 SGHNT, CDR2 YYREEE (reference sequence). Between the trimmed V and J ends, which lost 1 base and 7 bases, there was a span of 14 bases. The entire variable domain, with the rest obtained from reference TRBV5-4 and TRBJ1-1, is as follows: ETGVTQSPTHLIKTRGQQVTLRCSSQSGHNTVSWYQQALGQGPQFIFQYYREEENGRGNFPPRFSGLQFPNYSSELNVNALELDDSALYLCASSLRSGTNEAFFGQGTRLTVV.

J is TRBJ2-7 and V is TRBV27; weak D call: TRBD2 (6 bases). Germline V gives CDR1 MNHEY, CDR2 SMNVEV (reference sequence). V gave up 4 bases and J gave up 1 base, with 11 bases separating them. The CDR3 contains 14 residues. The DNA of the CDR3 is TGTGCCAGCAGTTATGTTGCGGGATCCTACGAGCAGTACTTC. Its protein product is CASSYVAGSYEQYF.

The CDR3 nucleotides read TGCGCCAGCAGCCAAGAGTGGAGCCCGCAAGAGACCCAGTACTTC. This sequence encodes CASSQEWSPQETQYF. This sequence joins TRBV4-3 and TRBJ2-5; D not certain. Germline assignment: CDR1 LGHNA and CDR2 YSLEER. Trimming pared 0 bases from V and 2 bases from J, leaving 10 bases between. The CDR3 spans 15 residues.

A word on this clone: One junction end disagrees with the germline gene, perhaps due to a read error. The DNA for the CDR3 is TGCACCGTTGTAGAGAGGGGGCACCAAGAGACCCAGTACTTC. Amino acids: CTVVERGHQETQYF. The chain is built from TRBV29-1 and TRBJ2-5, with 7 bases lining up with TRBD1. Germline CDR1 SQVTM, CDR2 ANQGSEA. This CDR3 spans 14 amino acids.

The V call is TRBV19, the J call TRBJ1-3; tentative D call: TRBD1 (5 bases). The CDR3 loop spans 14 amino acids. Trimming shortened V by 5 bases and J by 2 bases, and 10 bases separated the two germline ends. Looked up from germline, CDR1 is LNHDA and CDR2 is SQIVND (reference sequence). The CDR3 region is CASSYRTTGNTIYF. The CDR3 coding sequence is TGTGCCAGTAGTTACAGGACTACTGGAAACACCATATATTTT. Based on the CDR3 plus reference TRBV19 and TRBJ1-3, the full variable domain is DGGITQSPKYLFRKEGQNVTLSCEQNLNHDAMYWYRQDPGQGLRLIYYSQIVNDFQKGDIAEGYSVSREKKESFPLTVTSAQKNPTAFYLCASSYRTTGNTIYFGEGSWLTVV.

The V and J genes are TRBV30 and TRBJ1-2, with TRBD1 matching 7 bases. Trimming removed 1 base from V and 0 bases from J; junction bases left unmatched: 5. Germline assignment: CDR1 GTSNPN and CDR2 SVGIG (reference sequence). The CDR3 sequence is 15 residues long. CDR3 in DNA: TGTGCCTGGAGTGCAACAGGGGTAGCTAACTATGGCTACACCTTC. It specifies CAWSATGVANYGYTF.

CDR3 loop: CASSYRDREIHGYTF. The CDR3 region has the DNA TGTGCCAGCAGTTACAGGGACAGGGAAATTCATGGCTACACCTTC. The rearrangement joins TRBV6-5 to TRBJ1-2; TRBD1 agrees at 9 bases. The germline gives CDR1 MNHEY, CDR2 SVGAGI. CDR3 length: 15 amino acids. The trim removed 2 bases at V and 6 bases at J, leaving 7 bases unmatched.

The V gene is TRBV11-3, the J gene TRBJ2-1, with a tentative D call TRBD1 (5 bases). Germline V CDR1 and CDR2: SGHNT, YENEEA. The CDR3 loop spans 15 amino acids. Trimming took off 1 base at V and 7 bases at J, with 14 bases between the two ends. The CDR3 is CASSLGVGVLNEQFF. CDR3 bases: TGTGCCAGCAGCTTAGGAGTAGGGGTTCTAAATGAGCAGTTCTTC. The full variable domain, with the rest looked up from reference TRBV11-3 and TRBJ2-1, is EAGVVQSPRYKIIEKKQPVAFWCNPISGHNTLYWYLQNLGQGPELLIRYENEEAVDDSQLPKDRFSAERLKGVDSTLKIQPAELGDSAVYLCASSLGVGVLNEQFFGPGTRLTVL.

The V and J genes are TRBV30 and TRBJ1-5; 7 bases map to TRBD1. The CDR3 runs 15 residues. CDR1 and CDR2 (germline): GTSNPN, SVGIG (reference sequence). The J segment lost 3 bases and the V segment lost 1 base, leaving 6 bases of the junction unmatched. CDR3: CAWSGDSRDNQPQHF. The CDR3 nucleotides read TGTGCCTGGAGTGGGGACAGTAGGGACAATCAGCCCCAGCATTTT.

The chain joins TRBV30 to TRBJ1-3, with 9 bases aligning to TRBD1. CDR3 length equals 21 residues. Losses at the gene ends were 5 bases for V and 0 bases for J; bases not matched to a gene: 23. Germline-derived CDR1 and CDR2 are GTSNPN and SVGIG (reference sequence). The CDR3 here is CAWVLDLGTGKRGSSGNTIYF. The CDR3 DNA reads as TGTGCCTGGGTTTTGGATCTTGGGACAGGGAAAAGGGGCTCCTCTGGAAACACCATATATTTT.

CDR3: CASGGRTPEAFF. The CDR3 DNA sequence: TGTGCCAGCGGAGGGAGAACACCTGAAGCTTTCTTT. The V and J genes are TRBV7-9 and TRBJ1-1; D is undetermined. CDR1 and CDR2 (germline): SEHNR, FQNEAQ (reference sequence). The V gene lost 8 bases and the J gene lost 6 bases, with 13 bases spanning the gap. The CDR3 is 12 amino acids.